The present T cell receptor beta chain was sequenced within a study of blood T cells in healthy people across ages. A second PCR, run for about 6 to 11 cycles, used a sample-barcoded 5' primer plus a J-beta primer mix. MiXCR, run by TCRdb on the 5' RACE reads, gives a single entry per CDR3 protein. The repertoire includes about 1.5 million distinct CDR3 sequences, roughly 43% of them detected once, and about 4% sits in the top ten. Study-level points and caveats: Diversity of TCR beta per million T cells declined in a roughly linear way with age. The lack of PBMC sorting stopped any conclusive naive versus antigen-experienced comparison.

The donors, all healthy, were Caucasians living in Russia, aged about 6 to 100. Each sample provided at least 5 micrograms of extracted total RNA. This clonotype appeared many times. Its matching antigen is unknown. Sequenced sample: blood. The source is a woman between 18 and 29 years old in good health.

The CDR3 nucleotides read TGTGCCTGGATACCTACGACAGGACCGAACACTGAAGCTTTCTTT. This encodes CAWIPTTGPNTEAFF. The J gene is TRBJ1-1, the V gene TRBV30, with a tentative D call TRBD1 (6 bases). Trimming took off 4 bases at V and 1 base at J, with 16 bases between the two ends. Germline lookup yields CDR1 GTSNPN and CDR2 SVGIG (reference sequence). CDR3 length: 15 amino acids.